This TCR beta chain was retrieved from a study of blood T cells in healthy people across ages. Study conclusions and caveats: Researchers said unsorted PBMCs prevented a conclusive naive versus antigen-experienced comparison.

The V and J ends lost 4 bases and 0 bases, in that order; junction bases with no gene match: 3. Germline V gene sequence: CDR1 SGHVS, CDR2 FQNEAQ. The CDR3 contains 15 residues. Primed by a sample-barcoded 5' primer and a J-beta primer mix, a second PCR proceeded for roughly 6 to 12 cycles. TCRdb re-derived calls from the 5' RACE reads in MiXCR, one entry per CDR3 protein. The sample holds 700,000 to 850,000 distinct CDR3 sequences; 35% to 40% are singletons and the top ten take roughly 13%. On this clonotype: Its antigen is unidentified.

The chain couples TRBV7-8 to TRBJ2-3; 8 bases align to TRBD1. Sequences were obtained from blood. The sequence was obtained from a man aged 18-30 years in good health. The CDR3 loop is CASSSTGESTDTQYF. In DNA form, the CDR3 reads TGTGCCAGCAGCTCGACAGGGGAAAGCACAGATACGCAGTATTTT.